Shown below are 17 T cell receptor beta chains from a single sample sequenced in a study of T cell repertoires in cytomegalovirus infection. Each CDR3 protein is one row after TCRdb ran MiXCR on the reads. Of hundreds of thousands of distinct CDR3 sequences listed, over 7.5% are singletons. Sequenced sample: PBMCs. These receptors were collected from a human donor in good health (CMV status not recorded). Some clones in this sample may be carry-over from other donors' samples.

This clonotype appeared many times. V is TRBV7-2 and J is TRBJ2-1; the match to TRBD2 covers 8 bases. CDR1 and CDR2 from the germline V gene are SGHTA and FQGNSA. Losses at the gene ends were 2 bases for V and 2 bases for J; bases not matched to a gene: 2. CDR3 length: 15 amino acids. The CDR3 DNA sequence: TGTGCCAGCAGCTTAATCGGGGGGGCCTACAATGAGCAGTTCTTC. Amino acids: CASSLIGGAYNEQFF.

This clonotype occurred many times. The CDR3 DNA sequence: TGTGCCAGCAGAAAAAGGAGTGTTGGGAGGGAGCAGTACTTC. Its protein is CASRKRSVGREQYF. The gene calls are TRBV7-2 and TRBJ2-7; D might be TRBD2 (6 bases). This CDR3 is built from 14 residues. Germline assignment: CDR1 SGHTA and CDR2 FQGNSA. The V end was cut by 6 bases, the J end by 7 bases, with 19 bases between.

Written as DNA, the CDR3 is TGTGCCAGCAGCTTAGAGACACGGGCCAAAAACATTCAGTACTTC. Protein product: CASSLETRAKNIQYF. The V and J genes are TRBV7-2 and TRBJ2-4; no clear D. Per germline, CDR1 SGHTA and CDR2 FQGNSA. V shed 1 base and J shed 1 base, with 8 bases lying between them. The CDR3 is 15 amino acids.

This chain joins TRBV7-4 and TRBJ2-3; TRBD2 matches 8 bases. The CDR3 has 16 amino acids. V lost 5 bases to trimming and J lost 5 bases; unmatched junction nucleotides: 12. The germline CDR1 and CDR2 sequences are SGHVT and SQSDAQ. For the CDR3, the DNA is TGTGCCAGCAGCCCCCCCGAGGGACTAGAGAAAGATACGCAGTATTTT. It is translated as CASSPPEGLEKDTQYF. Full variable domain (rest looked up from reference TRBV7-4 and TRBJ2-3): GAGVSQSPRYKVAKRGRDVALRCDSISGHVTLYWYRQTLGQGSEVLTYSQSDAQRDKSGRPSGRFSAERPERSVSTLKIQRTEQGDSAVYLCASSPPEGLEKDTQYFGPGTRLTVL.

This chain links TRBV3-1 with TRBJ1-1, with 7 bases lining up with TRBD1. V lost 4 bases, J lost 5 bases, and 7 bases stayed unmatched. Germline V gene data show CDR1 as LGHDT and CDR2 as YNNKEL (reference sequence). CDR3 length equals 14 residues. The CDR3 DNA reads as TGTGCCAGCAGCCCCAGGGGGATGGGGACTGAAGCTTTCTTT. Its protein product is CASSPRGMGTEAFF.

The V call is TRBV7-8, the J call TRBJ2-5, with D perhaps TRBD2 (7 bases). The length of the CDR3 is 16 residues. V was cut by 5 bases and J by 4 bases, with 20 bases left in between. CDR1 is SGHVS and CDR2 is FQNEAQ in the germline V gene. The CDR3 loop reads CASSPRGGALGETQYF. CDR3 bases: TGTGCCAGCAGCCCCCGTGGGGGGGCGCTTGGAGAGACCCAGTACTTC.

This chain uses TRBV2 with TRBJ2-7, with D possibly matching TRBD2 (6 bases). Trimming took off 6 bases at V and 7 bases at J, with 13 bases between the two ends. Germline V gives CDR1 SNHLY, CDR2 FYNNEI. The CDR3 has 12 amino acids. DNA of the CDR3: TGTGCCAGCAGGGAGGAGGGCGAGGAGCAGTACTTC. Translating gives CASREEGEEQYF.

The chain links TRBV12-3 or TRBV12-4 to TRBJ1-6, with D unresolved. V shed 5 bases and J shed 8 bases, with 16 bases lying between them. The CDR3 length is 15 residues. This CDR3 reads CASSPQAVRDSPLHF. The CDR3 DNA reads as TGTGCCAGCAGTCCCCAGGCAGTAAGAGATTCACCCCTCCACTTT.

J is TRBJ2-1 and V is TRBV7-9; TRBD1 matches at 9 bases. The CDR3 sequence is 14 residues long. CDR1 is SEHNR, CDR2 FQNEAQ, per germline (reference sequence). With 5 bases clipped from V and 7 bases from J, the junction kept 6 bases outside the gene matches. CDR3 amino acids: CASSVLQGANEQFF. In DNA form, the CDR3 reads TGTGCCAGCAGCGTATTACAGGGGGCAAATGAGCAGTTCTTC.

This clonotype showed up many times. The rearrangement uses TRBV7-2 and TRBJ2-7; tentative D call: TRBD2 (5 bases). This CDR3 is built from 15 residues. CDR1 SGHTA and CDR2 FQGNSA come from the germline V gene. Trimming took 1 base from V and 2 from J, leaving 12 bases between them. The CDR3 coding sequence is TGTGCCAGCAGCTTAGGGAGCGGAGGCCCCTACGAGCAGTACTTC. This sequence encodes CASSLGSGGPYEQYF. The full variable domain, rest sourced from reference TRBV7-2 and TRBJ2-7, is GAGVSQSPSNKVTEKGKDVELRCDPISGHTALYWYRQSLGQGLEFLIYFQGNSAPDKSGLPSDRFSAERTGGSVSTLTIQRTQQEDSAVYLCASSLGSGGPYEQYFGPGTRLTVT.

This clonotype was found a few times. CDR3 loop: CASSYSGMTLPPEQYF. The DNA for the CDR3 is TGTGCCAGCAGTTACTCGGGTATGACGCTACCCCCGGAGCAGTACTTC. This chain joins TRBV6-6 and TRBJ2-7; D uncertain. The V end lost 0 bases, the J end lost 7 bases, and 19 bases lay between the germline ends. The CDR3 is 16 residues long. Germline V gives CDR1 MNHNY, CDR2 SVGAGI (reference sequence).

As concerns this clonotype: A much larger clone sits a single nucleotide away, making a read error possible. The CDR3 ends on some other residue instead of the conserved phenylalanine or tryptophan, so this is likely a read error. The chain links TRBV7-2 to TRBJ2-7, with a tentative D call TRBD2 (6 bases). Looked up from germline, CDR1 is SGHTA and CDR2 is FQGNSA. The CDR3 length is 15 residues. V was shortened by 4 bases and J by 2 bases, with 15 bases between the two germline ends. The DNA for the CDR3 is TGTGCCAGCAGCTCCAGACTAGGAACGGCCTACGAGCAGTACCTC. It encodes CASSSRLGTAYEQYL.

Many counts were recorded for this clonotype. The chain links TRBV12-3 or TRBV12-4 to TRBJ2-1; TRBD2 matches 8 bases. The CDR3 spans 18 residues. The trim removed 8 bases at V and 0 bases at J, leaving 15 bases unmatched. As DNA, the CDR3 is TGTGCCAGCTTATGGCCCCCTACTAGCGGAAGCTCCTACAATGAGCAGTTCTTC. This sequence encodes CASLWPPTSGSSYNEQFF.

This clonotype was recorded many times. This CDR3 is CASLEQGFLGNQPQHF. The CDR3 coding sequence is TGTGCCAGCTTAGAACAAGGGTTTCTCGGCAATCAGCCCCAGCATTTT. This chain links TRBV6-6 with TRBJ1-5; no clear D. V was cut by 8 bases and J by 2 bases, with 19 bases left in between. This CDR3 region has 16 residues. The germline CDR1 and CDR2 sequences are MNHNY and SVGAGI (reference sequence).

This clonotype was counted many times. V gene TRBV12-3 or TRBV12-4 combines with J gene TRBJ1-1; 8 nucleotides align to TRBD1. V lost 6 bases and J lost 1; bases outside the gene matches: 4. This CDR3 comprises 14 residues. CDR3 nucleotides: TGTGCCAGCAGGCCGGGACAGGCGAACACTGAAGCTTTCTTT. It translates to CASRPGQANTEAFF.

The V call is TRBV5-1, the J call TRBJ1-1; D unresolved. This CDR3 region has 15 residues. With 3 bases removed from V and 1 base from J, the gap between germline ends came to 13 bases. CDR1 is SGHRS, CDR2 YFSETQ, per germline. The CDR3 spells CASSSTPGANTEAFF. The DNA for the CDR3 is TGCGCCAGCAGCTCGACTCCTGGCGCGAACACTGAAGCTTTCTTT.

The rearrangement joins TRBV7-9 to TRBJ2-3; perhaps TRBD2 as D (6 bases). CDR1 is SEHNR and CDR2 is FQNEAQ in the germline V gene (reference sequence). V was cut by 3 bases and J by 1 base, with 14 bases left in between. The CDR3 consists of 16 residues. Here the CDR3 reads CASSLGGTPGTDTQYF. The CDR3 DNA follows: TGTGCCAGCAGCTTGGGCGGGACCCCCGGCACAGATACGCAGTATTTT. Looking up the rest from reference TRBV7-9 and TRBJ2-3 gives the full variable domain: DTGVSQNPRHKITKRGQNVTFRCDPISEHNRLYWYRQTLGQGPEFLTYFQNEAQLEKSRLLSDRFSAERPKGSFSTLEIQRTEQGDSAMYLCASSLGGTPGTDTQYFGPGTRLTVL.